This T cell receptor beta chain derives from a study of T cell repertoires in cytomegalovirus infection. Germline V gene lookup returns CDR1 MGHRA and CDR2 YSYEKL. The CDR3 sequence is 15 residues long. V was clipped by 0 bases and J by 5 bases; unmatched bases: 4. TCRdb re-called the reads through MiXCR, storing one row per CDR3 protein. The sample has approximately 730,000 distinct CDR3 sequences, about 28% seen once. Study-wide points: Identification of carriers of CMV plus the relevant HLA was achieved through cumulative public TCR beta family frequency.

This clonotype was found a few times. What it recognizes is unknown. V is TRBV4-1 and J is TRBJ2-3; 8 nucleotides align to TRBD2. The clonotype was recovered from a human donor in good health (CMV status not recorded). Some clones in this sample may be carry-over from other donors' samples. Source: cultured CD8+ T cells from PBMCs, taken from culture after CMV antigen stimulation. The CDR3 nucleotides are TGCGCCAGCAGCCAAGACGGGGGGGCGGGAGATACGCAGTATTTT. This gives the protein CASSQDGGAGDTQYF.